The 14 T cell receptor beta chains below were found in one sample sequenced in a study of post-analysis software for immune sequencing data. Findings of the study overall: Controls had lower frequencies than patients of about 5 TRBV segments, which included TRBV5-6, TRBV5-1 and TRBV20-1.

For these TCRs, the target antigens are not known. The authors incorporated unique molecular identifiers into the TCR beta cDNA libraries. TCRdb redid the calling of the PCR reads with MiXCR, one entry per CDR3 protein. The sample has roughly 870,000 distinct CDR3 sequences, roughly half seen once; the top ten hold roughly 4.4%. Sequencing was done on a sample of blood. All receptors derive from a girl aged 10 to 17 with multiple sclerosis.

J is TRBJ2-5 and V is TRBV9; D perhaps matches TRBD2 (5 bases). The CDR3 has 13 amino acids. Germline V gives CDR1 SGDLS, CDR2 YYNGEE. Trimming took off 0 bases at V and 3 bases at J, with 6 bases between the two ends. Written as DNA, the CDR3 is TGTGCCAGCAGCGTAGCAGCGGAAGAGACCCAGTACTTC. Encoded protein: CASSVAAEETQYF.

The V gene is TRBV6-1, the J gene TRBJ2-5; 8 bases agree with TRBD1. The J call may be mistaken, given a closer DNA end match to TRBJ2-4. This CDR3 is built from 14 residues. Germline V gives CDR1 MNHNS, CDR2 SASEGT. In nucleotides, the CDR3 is TGTGCCAGCAAAACCGACAGGGGTGGAAACATTCAGTACTTC. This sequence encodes CASKTDRGGNIQYF.

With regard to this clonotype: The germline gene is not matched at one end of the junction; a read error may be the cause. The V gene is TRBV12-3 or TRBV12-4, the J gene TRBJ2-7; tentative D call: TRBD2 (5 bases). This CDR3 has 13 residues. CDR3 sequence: CASRVQDSDEQYF. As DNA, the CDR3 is TGTGCCAGCAGGGTTCAGGACTCCGACGAGCAGTACTTC.

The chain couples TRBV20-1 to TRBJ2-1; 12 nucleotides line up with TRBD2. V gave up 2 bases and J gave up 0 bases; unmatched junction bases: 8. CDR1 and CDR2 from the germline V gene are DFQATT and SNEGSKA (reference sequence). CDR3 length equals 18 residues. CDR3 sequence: CSARPGTSGQRSYNEQFF. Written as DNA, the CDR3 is TGCAGTGCTAGACCCGGGACTAGCGGGCAACGCTCCTACAATGAGCAGTTCTTC.

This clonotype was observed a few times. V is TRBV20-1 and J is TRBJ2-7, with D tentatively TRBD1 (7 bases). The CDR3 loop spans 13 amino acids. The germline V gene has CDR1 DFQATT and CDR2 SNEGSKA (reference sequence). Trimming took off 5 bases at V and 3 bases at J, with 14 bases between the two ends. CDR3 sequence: CSAGSGGLYEQYF. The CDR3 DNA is TGCAGTGCTGGATCAGGGGGGCTCTACGAGCAGTACTTC.

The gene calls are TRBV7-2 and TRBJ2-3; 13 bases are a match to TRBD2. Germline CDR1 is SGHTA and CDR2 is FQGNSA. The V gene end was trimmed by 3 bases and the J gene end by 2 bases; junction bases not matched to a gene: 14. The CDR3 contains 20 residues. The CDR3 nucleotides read TGTGCCAGCAGCTTGACTAGCGGGGGGCACCTACGAGCCGCCACAGATACGCAGTATTTT. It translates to CASSLTSGGHLRAATDTQYF.

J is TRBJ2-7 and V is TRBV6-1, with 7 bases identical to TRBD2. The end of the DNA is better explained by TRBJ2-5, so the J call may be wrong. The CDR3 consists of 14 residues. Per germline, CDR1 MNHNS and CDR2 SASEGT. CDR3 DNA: TGTGCCAGCAGTGGAGAGCGGGGTCAAGAGACCCAGTACTTC. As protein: CASSGERGQETQYF.

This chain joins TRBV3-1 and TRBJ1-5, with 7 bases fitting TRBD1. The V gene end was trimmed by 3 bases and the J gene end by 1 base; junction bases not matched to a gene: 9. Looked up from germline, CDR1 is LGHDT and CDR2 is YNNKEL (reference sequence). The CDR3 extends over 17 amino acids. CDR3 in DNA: TGTGCCAGCAGCCACGGACAGGTGACGGGGAGCAATCAGCCCCAGCATTTT. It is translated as CASSHGQVTGSNQPQHF.

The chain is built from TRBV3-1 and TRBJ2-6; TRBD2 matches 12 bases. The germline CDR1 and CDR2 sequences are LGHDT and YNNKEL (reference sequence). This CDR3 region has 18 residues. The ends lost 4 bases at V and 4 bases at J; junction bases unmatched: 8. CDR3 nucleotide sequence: TGTGCCAGCAGCCGAAGGACTAGCGGGAACGCCGGGGCCAACGTCCTGACTTTC. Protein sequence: CASSRRTSGNAGANVLTF.

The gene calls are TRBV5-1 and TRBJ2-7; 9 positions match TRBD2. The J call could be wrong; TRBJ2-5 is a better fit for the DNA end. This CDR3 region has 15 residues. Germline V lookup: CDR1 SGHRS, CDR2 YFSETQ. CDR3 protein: CASSLWGGREETQYF. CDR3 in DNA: TGCGCCAGCAGCTTGTGGGGCGGGAGGGAAGAGACCCAGTACTTC.

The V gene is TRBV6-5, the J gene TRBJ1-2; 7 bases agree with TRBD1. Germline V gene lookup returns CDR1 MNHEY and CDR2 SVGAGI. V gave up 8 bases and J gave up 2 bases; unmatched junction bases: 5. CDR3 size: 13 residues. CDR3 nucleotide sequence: TGTGCCAGCGGGGCAGGGGGAAACTATGGCTACACCTTC. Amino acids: CASGAGGNYGYTF.

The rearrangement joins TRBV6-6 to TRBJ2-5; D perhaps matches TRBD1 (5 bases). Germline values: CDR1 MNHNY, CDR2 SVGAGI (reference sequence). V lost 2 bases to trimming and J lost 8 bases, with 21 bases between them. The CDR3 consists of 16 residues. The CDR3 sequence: CASSYLKTDHRRTQYF. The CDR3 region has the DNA TGTGCCAGCAGTTACCTAAAGACAGATCATAGACGAACCCAGTACTTC.

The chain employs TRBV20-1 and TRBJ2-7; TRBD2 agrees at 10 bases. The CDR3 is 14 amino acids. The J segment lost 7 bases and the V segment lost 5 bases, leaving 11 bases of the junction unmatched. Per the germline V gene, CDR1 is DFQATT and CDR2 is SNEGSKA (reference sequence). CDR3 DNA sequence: TGCAGTGCTGGGTCCAGCGGGGGGGCGGGTGAGCAGTACTTC. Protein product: CSAGSSGGAGEQYF.

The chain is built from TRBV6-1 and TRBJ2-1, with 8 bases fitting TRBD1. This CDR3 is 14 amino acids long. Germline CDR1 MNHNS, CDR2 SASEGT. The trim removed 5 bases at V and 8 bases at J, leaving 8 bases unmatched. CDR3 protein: CASSLFAGGDEQFF. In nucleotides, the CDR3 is TGTGCCAGCAGTTTATTTGCAGGGGGCGATGAGCAGTTCTTC.